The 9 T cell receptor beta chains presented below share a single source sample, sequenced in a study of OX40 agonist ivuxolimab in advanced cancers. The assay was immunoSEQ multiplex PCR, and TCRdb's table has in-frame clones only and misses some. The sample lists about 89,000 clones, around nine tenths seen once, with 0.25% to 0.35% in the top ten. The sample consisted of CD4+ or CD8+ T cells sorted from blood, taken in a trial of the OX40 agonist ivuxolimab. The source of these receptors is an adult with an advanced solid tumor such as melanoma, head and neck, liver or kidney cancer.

The CDR3 DNA reads as TGTGCTAGTGGTTTGAGTCCAGGGGGGTTGTCGTTTACTGAAGCTTTCTTT. It translates to CASGLSPGGLSFTEAFF. This chain connects TRBV12-5 to TRBJ1-1, with 7 bases identical to TRBD1. The CDR3 sequence is 17 residues long. Germline assignment: CDR1 LGHNT and CDR2 FRNRAP. V shed 2 bases, J shed 5 bases, and the junction held 14 bases outside the gene matches.

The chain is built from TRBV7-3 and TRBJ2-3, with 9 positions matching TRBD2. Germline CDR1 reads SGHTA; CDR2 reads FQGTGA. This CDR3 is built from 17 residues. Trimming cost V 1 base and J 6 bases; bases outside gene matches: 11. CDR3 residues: CASSLNQRGAGVDTQYF. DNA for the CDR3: TGTGCCAGCAGCTTAAATCAGCGGGGGGCCGGCGTGGATACGCAGTATTTT.

CDR3 DNA: TGTGCCAGCAGGTCGCCAGGGAAAAACACTGAAGCTTTCTTT. Translation gives CASRSPGKNTEAFF. The chain carries TRBV27 and TRBJ1-1; TRBD1 is a possible D gene (5 bases). The CDR3 is 14 amino acids. V shed 6 bases and J shed 2 bases, with 13 bases lying between them. Germline V gene data show CDR1 as MNHEY and CDR2 as SMNVEV (reference sequence).

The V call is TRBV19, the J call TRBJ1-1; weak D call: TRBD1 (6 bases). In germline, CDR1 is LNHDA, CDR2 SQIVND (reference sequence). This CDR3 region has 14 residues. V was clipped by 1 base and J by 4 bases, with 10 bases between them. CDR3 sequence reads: CASSIGTGFTEAFF. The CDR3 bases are TGTGCCAGTAGTATAGGTACAGGGTTCACTGAAGCTTTCTTT.

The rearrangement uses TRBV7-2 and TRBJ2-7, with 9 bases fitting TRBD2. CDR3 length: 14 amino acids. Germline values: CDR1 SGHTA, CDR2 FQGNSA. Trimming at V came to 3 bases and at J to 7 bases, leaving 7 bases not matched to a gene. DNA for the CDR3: TGTGCCAGCAGCTTCGGCGGGGGGGCGTCAGAGCAGTACTTC. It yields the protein CASSFGGGASEQYF.

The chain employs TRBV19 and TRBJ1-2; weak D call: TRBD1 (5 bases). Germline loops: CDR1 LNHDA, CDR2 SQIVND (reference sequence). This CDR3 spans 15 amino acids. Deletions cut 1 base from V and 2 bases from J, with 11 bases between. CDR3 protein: CASSIAGRENYGYTF. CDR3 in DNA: TGTGCCAGTAGTATAGCAGGCAGGGAAAACTATGGCTACACCTTC.

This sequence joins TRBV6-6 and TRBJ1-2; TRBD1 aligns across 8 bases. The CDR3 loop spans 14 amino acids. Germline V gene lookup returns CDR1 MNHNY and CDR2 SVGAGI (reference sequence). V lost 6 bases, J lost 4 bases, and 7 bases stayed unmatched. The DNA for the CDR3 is TGTGCCAGCAGCCGAGACAGGGGCGTCTATGGCTACACCTTC. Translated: CASSRDRGVYGYTF.

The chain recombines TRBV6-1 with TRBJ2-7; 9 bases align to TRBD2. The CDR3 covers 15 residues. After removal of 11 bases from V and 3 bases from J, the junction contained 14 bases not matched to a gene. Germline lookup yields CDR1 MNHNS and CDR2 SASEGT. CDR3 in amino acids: CAGALGRGGVYEQYF. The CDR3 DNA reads TGTGCCGGCGCTCTGGGGCGGGGGGGTGTCTACGAGCAGTACTTC.

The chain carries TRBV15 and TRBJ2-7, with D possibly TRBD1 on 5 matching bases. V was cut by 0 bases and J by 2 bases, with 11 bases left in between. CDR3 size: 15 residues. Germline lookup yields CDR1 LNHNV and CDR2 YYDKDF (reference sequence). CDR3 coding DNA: TGTGCCACCAGCAGAGACCAGGGCGAAACCTACGAGCAGTACTTC. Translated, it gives CATSRDQGETYEQYF. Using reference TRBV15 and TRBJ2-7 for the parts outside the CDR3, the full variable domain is DAMVIQNPRYQVTQFGKPVTLSCSQTLNHNVMYWYQQKSSQAPKLLFHYYDKDFNNEADTPDNFQSRRPNTSFCFLDIRSPGLGDTAMYLCATSRDQGETYEQYFGPGTRLTVT.